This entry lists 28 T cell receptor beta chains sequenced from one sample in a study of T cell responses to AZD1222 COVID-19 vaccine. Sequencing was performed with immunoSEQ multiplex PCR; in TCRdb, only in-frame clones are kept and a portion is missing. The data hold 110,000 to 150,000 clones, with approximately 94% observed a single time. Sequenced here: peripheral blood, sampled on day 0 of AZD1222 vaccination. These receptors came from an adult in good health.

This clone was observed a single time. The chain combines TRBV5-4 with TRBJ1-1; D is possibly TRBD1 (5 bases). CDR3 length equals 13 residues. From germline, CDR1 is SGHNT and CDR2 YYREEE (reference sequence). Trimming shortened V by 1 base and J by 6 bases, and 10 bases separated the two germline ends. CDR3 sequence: CASSLKGRAEAFF. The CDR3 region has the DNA TGTGCCAGCAGCTTGAAGGGCAGGGCTGAAGCTTTCTTT.

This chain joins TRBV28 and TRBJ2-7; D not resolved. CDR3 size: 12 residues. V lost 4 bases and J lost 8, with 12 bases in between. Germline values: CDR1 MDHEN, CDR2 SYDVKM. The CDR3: CASSSEGRQQYF. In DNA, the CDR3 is TGTGCCAGCAGTTCAGAAGGTAGGCAGCAGTACTTC.

CDR3 residues: CASSNRTSRNTEAFF. The CDR3 DNA reads TGTGCCAGCAGCAACCGAACTTCGCGGAACACTGAAGCTTTCTTT. The gene calls are TRBV21-1 and TRBJ1-1. TRBV21-1 is noted as a pseudogene. The CDR3 sequence is 15 residues long.

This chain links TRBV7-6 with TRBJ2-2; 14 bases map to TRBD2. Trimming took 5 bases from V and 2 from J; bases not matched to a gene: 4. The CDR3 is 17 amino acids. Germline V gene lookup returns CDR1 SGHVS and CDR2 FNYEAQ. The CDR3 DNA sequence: TGTGCCAGCAGCAAGACTAGCGGGGGGGCAAACACCGGGGAGCTGTTTTTT. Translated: CASSKTSGGANTGELFF.

CDR3 in DNA: TGTGCCAGCAGCCCTCCGGGGACCTACGAGCAGTACTTC. Protein: CASSPPGTYEQYF. The chain combines TRBV7-9 with TRBJ2-7, with a weak D call TRBD2 (5 bases). V was trimmed by 5 bases and J by 2 bases, leaving 10 bases between them. The CDR3 contains 13 residues. Germline V gene data show CDR1 as SEHNR and CDR2 as FQNEAQ (reference sequence).

The CDR3 is CASSLASLGSNQPQHF. CDR3 DNA sequence: TGTGCCAGCAGCTTAGCGTCCCTGGGTAGCAATCAGCCCCAGCATTTT. This chain links TRBV7-2 with TRBJ1-5, with no clear D. The germline CDR1 and CDR2 sequences are SGHTA and FQGNSA. This CDR3 region has 16 residues. V lost 0 bases and J 0 bases, leaving 9 bases between the germline ends.

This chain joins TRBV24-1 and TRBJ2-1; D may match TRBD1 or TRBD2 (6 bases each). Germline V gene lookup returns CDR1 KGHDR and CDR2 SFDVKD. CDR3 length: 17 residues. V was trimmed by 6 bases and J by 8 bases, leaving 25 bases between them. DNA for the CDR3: TGTGCCACCAGTACCCTGGGGTTATGGGGGGCCTTGGATGAGCAGTTCTTC. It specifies CATSTLGLWGALDEQFF.

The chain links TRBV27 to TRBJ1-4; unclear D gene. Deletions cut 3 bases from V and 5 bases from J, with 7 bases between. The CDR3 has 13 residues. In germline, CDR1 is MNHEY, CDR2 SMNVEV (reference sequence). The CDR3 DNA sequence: TGTGCCAGCAGTTTGGAGAGGAATGAAAAACTGTTTTTT. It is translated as CASSLERNEKLFF. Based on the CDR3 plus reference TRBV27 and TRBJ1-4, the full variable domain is EAQVTQNPRYLITVTGKKLTVTCSQNMNHEYMSWYRQDPGLGLRQIYYSMNVEVTDKGDVPEGYKVSRKEKRNFPLILESPSPNQTSLYFCASSLERNEKLFFGSGTQLSVL.

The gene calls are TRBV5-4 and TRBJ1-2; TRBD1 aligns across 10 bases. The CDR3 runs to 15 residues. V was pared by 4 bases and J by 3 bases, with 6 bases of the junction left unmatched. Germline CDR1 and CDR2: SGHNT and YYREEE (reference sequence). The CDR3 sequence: CASSVDRGQDYGYTF. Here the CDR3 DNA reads TGTGCCAGCAGCGTCGACAGGGGGCAGGACTATGGCTACACCTTC.

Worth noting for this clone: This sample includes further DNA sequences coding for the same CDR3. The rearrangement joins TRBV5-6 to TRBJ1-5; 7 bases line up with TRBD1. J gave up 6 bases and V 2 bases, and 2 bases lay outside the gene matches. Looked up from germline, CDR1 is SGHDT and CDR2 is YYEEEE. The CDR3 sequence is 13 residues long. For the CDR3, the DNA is TGTGCCAGCAGCTTAGGGGGCGGTCAGCCCCAGCATTTT. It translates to CASSLGGGQPQHF. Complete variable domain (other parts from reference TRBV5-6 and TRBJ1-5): DAGVTQSPTHLIKTRGQQVTLRCSPKSGHDTVSWYQQALGQGPQFIFQYYEEEERQRGNFPDRFSGHQFPNYSSELNVNALLLGDSALYLCASSLGGGQPQHFGDGTRLSIL.

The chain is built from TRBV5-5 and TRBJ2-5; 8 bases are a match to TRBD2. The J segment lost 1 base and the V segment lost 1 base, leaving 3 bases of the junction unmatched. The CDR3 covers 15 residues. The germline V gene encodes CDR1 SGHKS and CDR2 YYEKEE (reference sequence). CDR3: CASSLTTSGQETQYF. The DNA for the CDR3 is TGTGCCAGCAGCTTGACAACTAGCGGCCAAGAGACCCAGTACTTC.

Here the CDR3 reads CASSTVPGLAGRTDTQYF. In DNA, the CDR3 is TGTGCCAGCAGCACAGTCCCGGGACTAGCGGGGCGCACAGATACGCAGTATTTT. The chain links TRBV9 to TRBJ2-3, with 13 bases matching TRBD2. Trimming at V came to 4 bases and at J to 1 base, leaving 9 bases not matched to a gene. CDR1 SGDLS and CDR2 YYNGEE come from the germline V gene. The CDR3 runs to 18 residues.

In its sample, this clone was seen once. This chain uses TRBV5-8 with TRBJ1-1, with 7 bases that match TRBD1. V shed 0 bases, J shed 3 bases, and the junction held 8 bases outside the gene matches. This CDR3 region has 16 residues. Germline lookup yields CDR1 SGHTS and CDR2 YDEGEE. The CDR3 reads CASSLEGPGGYTEAFF. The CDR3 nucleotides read TGTGCCAGCAGCTTGGAGGGCCCAGGGGGGTACACTGAAGCTTTCTTT.

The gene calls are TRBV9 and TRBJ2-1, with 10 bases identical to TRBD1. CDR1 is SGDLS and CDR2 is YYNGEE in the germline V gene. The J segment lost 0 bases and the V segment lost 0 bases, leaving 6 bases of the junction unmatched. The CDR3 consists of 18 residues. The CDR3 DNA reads TGTGCCAGCAGCGTAGGGGACAGGGGATCGAGCTCCTACAATGAGCAGTTCTTC. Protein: CASSVGDRGSSSYNEQFF.

The CDR3 region has the DNA TGCGCCAGCAGACAAGACAGCACTAATGAAAAACTGTTTTTT. Amino acid sequence: CASRQDSTNEKLFF. The rearrangement links TRBV5-1 to TRBJ1-4; maybe TRBD1 (5 bases). V was shortened by 5 bases and J by 2 bases, with 10 bases between the two germline ends. This CDR3 comprises 14 residues. Germline V lookup: CDR1 SGHRS, CDR2 YFSETQ.

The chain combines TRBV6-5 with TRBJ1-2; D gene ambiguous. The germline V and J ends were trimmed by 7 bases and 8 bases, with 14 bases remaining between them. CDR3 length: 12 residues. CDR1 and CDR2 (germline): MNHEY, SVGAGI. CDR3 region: CASTRGVRGYTF. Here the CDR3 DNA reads TGTGCCAGCACCCGGGGAGTTAGGGGCTACACCTTC.

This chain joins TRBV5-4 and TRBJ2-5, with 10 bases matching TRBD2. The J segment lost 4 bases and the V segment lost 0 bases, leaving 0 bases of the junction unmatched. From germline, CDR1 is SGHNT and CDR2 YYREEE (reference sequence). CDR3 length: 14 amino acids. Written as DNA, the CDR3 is TGTGCCAGCAGCTTGGCTAGCGGGGGAGAGACCCAGTACTTC. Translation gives CASSLASGGETQYF.

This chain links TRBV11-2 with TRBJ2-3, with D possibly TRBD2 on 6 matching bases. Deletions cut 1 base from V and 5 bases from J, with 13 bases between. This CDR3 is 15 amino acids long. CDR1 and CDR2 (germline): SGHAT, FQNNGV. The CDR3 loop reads CASSLVGGAGDTQYF. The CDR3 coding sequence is TGTGCCAGCAGCTTAGTCGGAGGGGCTGGAGATACGCAGTATTTT.

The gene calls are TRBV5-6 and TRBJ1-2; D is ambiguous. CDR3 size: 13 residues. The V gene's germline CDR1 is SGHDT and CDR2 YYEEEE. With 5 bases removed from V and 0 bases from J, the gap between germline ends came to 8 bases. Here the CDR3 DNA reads TGTGCCAGCAGGACGGCCGCTAACTATGGCTACACCTTC. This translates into CASRTAANYGYTF.

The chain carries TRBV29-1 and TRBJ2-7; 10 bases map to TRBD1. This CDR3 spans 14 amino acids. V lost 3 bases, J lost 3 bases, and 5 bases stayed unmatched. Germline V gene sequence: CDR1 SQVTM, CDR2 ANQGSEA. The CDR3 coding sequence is TGCAGCGTTGAGGGACAGGGGACTAACTACGAGCAGTACTTC. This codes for CSVEGQGTNYEQYF.

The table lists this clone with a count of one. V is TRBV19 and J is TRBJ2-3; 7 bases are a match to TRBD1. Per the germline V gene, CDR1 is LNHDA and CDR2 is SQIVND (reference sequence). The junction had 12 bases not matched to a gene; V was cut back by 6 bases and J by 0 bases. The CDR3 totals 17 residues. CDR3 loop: CASSSTRMDRSTDTQYF. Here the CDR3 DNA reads TGTGCCAGTAGCTCTACAAGAATGGACAGGAGCACAGATACGCAGTATTTT.

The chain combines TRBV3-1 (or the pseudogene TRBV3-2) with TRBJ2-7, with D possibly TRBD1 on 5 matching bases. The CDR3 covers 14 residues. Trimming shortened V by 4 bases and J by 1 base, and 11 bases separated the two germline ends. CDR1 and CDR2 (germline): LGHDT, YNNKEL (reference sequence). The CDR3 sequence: CASSLGRVSYEQYF. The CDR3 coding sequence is TGTGCCAGCAGCCTAGGCAGGGTATCCTACGAGCAGTACTTC.

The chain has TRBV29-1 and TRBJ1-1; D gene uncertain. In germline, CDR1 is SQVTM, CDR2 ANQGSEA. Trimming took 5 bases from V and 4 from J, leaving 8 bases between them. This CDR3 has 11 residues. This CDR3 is CSVFLITEAFF. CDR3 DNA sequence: TGCAGCGTTTTCCTAATCACTGAAGCTTTCTTT.

CDR3 region: CASSHPGTNLQTQYF. CDR3 in DNA: TGTGCCAGCAGTCATCCCGGGACTAATTTGCAGACCCAGTACTTC. The genes are TRBV6-5 and TRBJ2-5, with 7 bases matching TRBD2. This CDR3 region has 15 residues. V dropped 5 bases and J dropped 6; count of bases not matched to a gene: 12. The germline CDR1 and CDR2 sequences are MNHEY and SVGAGI.

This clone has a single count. CDR3 region: CASSHNLNTEAFF. In nucleotides, the CDR3 is TGTGCCAGCAGCCACAATTTGAACACTGAAGCTTTCTTT. The rearrangement joins TRBV3-1 (or the pseudogene TRBV3-2) to TRBJ1-1; D ambiguous. Germline V gene data show CDR1 as LGHDT and CDR2 as YNNKEL (reference sequence). Trimming pared 3 bases from V and 0 bases from J, leaving 5 bases between. The CDR3 has 13 residues.

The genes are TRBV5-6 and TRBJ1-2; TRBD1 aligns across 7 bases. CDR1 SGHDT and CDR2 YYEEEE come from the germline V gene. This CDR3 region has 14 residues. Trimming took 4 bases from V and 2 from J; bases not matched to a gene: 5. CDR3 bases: TGTGCCAGCAGCCCTAGGACAGGAAACTATGGCTACACCTTC. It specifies CASSPRTGNYGYTF. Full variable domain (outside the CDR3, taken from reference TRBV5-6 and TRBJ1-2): DAGVTQSPTHLIKTRGQQVTLRCSPKSGHDTVSWYQQALGQGPQFIFQYYEEEERQRGNFPDRFSGHQFPNYSSELNVNALLLGDSALYLCASSPRTGNYGYTFGSGTRLTVV.

The CDR3, as DNA: TGTGCCAGCGGACAGGGGAGGGACGAGCAGTACTTC. This encodes CASGQGRDEQYF. This chain joins TRBV19 and TRBJ2-7; 9 bases are shared with TRBD1. The V segment lost 9 bases and the J segment 5 bases; nucleotides outside the gene matches: 5. CDR3 size: 12 residues. Germline CDR1 and CDR2: LNHDA and SQIVND (reference sequence).

The CDR3 loop reads CASSPLRRAATDTQYF. In DNA, the CDR3 is TGTGCCAGCAGCCCCCTCAGGCGGGCGGCCACAGATACGCAGTATTTT. This sequence joins TRBV7-2 and TRBJ2-3; possibly TRBD2 for D (5 bases). This CDR3 has 16 residues. V was pared by 5 bases and J by 2 bases, with 17 bases between. Germline lookup yields CDR1 SGHTA and CDR2 FQGNSA.